Given below is one T cell receptor (beta chain) in context. The antigen it binds to is not known. The record has no base qualities; no much larger clone is one base away. TCR beta CDR3 regions were sequenced from DNA using the immunoSEQ Assay. From the authors' description of their analysis: T cell density was computed as TCR beta template counts normalized to usable DNA estimated by amplifying housekeeping genes. Richness was estimated using the preseqR package, with extrapolation to 400,000 templates for PBMC samples and to 120,000 templates for tissue samples. Clonality was taken to be one minus Pielou's evenness. Tissue-enriched TCRs were identified through differential abundance testing performed on productive amino-acid clonotypes, with a minimum total count of 5 and an alpha of 0.1. Repertoire overlap between compartments was quantified with the Jaccard Index and Morisita Overlap Index. GLIPH grouped TCR beta CDR3s together with public tetramer-defined viral CDR3s, and a viral motif had to include at least three viral sequences and show V-gene enrichment. In its TCRdb copy, this immuneACCESS table keeps in-frame sequences only and misses some clones. Where compared with another copy, unresolved V genes explain less than half of these, and the others have no known cause. The V and J calls and clone size come from that table; D and trimming were worked out from the DNA. The sample data list 1,200 to 1,500 clones, and around 24% of these were observed just once. Jointly, the top ten make up 6% to 8.5% of the sample.

This entry belongs to a study of T cells in localized non-small cell lung cancer (dated by TCRdb to the early 2020s). In the study overall: T cell repertoires of 200 to 250 early-stage NSCLC patients were analyzed, with tumors being compared against uninvolved tumor-adjacent lungs. A mean age of around 66 years was recorded for the NSCLC patients, of whom 129 were male and 107 were female. The cohort was made up of around 250 treatment-naive NSCLC patients whose localized lung tumors had been resected.

Two independent pathologists confirmed that the uninvolved adjacent lung, which was taken at least 2 cm from the tumor margin, was free of atypia. At diagnosis, tumor, uninvolved tumor-adjacent lung and peripheral blood were collected and then preserved as a mix of FFPE and fresh-frozen material. Based on the germline V gene, the CDR1 and CDR2 sequences are WSHSY and SAAADI. Here V drops 6 bases and J drops 1 base, and the junction holds 3 bases not matched to any gene. The CDR3 goes from the cysteine to the phenylalanine over 14 residues. The kept DNA is CDR3 alone, 42 bases in frame from the first base. Results the study describes overall, beyond this receptor: Because multi-region tumor sequencing was not done, intratumor heterogeneity could not be ruled out. A median of about 53 of the top 100 tumor clones were detected in paired uninvolved adjacent lung, and some 28 of these tumor clones were also found among the top 100 clones of the paired uninvolved adjacent lung. Higher T cell density in blood was associated with longer overall survival, whereas higher clonality in adjacent lung was associated with shorter survival. Because the study design was exploratory, TCR variables were selected using unadjusted p-values without false-discovery rate correction. Uninvolved tumor-adjacent lung showed the highest T cell clonality, higher than tumor, which suggests more focused antigenic responses in the uninvolved tumor-adjacent lung.

This receptor was obtained from a man between 18 and 49 years old with stage II lung adenocarcinoma. The V and J segments used are TRBV10-2 and TRBJ2-7; TRBD1 matches 10 bases in the middle. The sequenced sample was normal lung tissue next to the tumor, obtained before any cancer treatment. The CDR3 reads as follows: CASRPGQGSYEQYF. The DNA sequence is as follows: TGCGCCAGCAGACCGGGACAGGGGTCCTACGAGCAGTACTTC.